The clone carrying this T cell receptor beta chain came up once. Sequencing was performed with immunoSEQ multiplex PCR; in TCRdb, only in-frame clones are kept and a portion is missing. The sample holds about 80,000 clones, approximately 90% seen once. This entry belongs to a study of T cell changes during pregnancy in multiple sclerosis. This CDR3 region has 16 residues. V gave up 1 base and J gave up 0 bases, with 10 bases separating them. Looked up from germline, CDR1 is MNHNS and CDR2 is SASEGT. The sequencing used peripheral blood, collected before pregnancy. This clonotype was sampled from a female donor with multiple sclerosis, enrolled in a pregnancy study. The V call is TRBV6-1, the J call TRBJ1-5; possible D gene TRBD1, 5 bases. CDR3 DNA sequence: TGTGCCAGCAGTGAAGATGGGGCAACTAGCAATCAGCCCCAGCATTTT. Its translation: CASSEDGATSNQPQHF.